The present T cell receptor (beta chain) was sequenced within a study of blood T cells in healthy people across ages. Through a sample-barcoded 5' primer and a J-beta primer mix, a second PCR was run for roughly 7 to 12 cycles. Each cDNA molecule carried a tag from a template-switch adaptor that contained 12 random nucleotides. TCRdb called the 5' RACE reads again in MiXCR, with one record for every CDR3 protein. In the table there are almost 1 million distinct CDR3 sequences, 45% to 60% of which are singletons. Germline CDR1 and CDR2: SQVTM and ANQGSEA. The length of the CDR3 is 14 residues. V shed 3 bases and J 4 bases; nucleotides not matched to a gene: 4.

The chain combines TRBV29-1 with TRBJ2-2; the match to TRBD2 covers 8 bases. The sample consisted of blood. The clonotype comes from a woman aged 60-75 years in good health. The CDR3 reads CSVDGSGVTGELFF. The CDR3 region has the DNA TGCAGCGTTGATGGTAGCGGGGTCACCGGGGAGCTGTTTTTT.